The clone carrying this TCR beta chain was recorded many times. Its antigen is not known. Germline V gives CDR1 SQVTM, CDR2 ANQGSEA. This CDR3 comprises 11 residues. V dropped 8 bases and J dropped 5 bases, with 10 bases sitting between them. TCRdb analysed the 5' RACE reads with MiXCR anew, one entry per CDR3 protein. Found here are about 190,000 distinct CDR3 sequences, 10% to 15% of them singletons; the top ten hold 9.5% to 11%. The entry originates in a study of CD8 T cells in ankylosing spondylitis. Study findings and constraints: Prior literature has documented some motif variants in synovial fluid and blood from reactive arthritis. One TCR beta motif, made up of roughly eight highly homologous variants, appeared characteristic of ankylosing spondylitis blood.

The sequence was collected from a female donor with ankylosing spondylitis or in good health (not recorded which). Sample: blood, either unsorted or a sorted T cell fraction (not recorded which). The gene calls are TRBV29-1 and TRBJ2-1; D unresolved. DNA for the CDR3: TGCAGCCCTGGGTCGGACAATGAGCAGTTCTTC. It is translated as CSPGSDNEQFF.